These T cell receptor beta chains were read from a single sample in a study of blood T cells in healthy people across ages. MiXCR was run by TCRdb on the 5' RACE reads, yielding one entry per CDR3 protein. Counted here are just over 800,000 distinct CDR3 sequences, about 59% occurring once; the ten biggest clones make up around a quarter. Sequencing was done on a sample of blood. These receptors all stem from a man aged 25 to 40 in good health. Each CDR3 is given with its conserved first and last residue. A D gene is named only where the DNA matches it firmly. Expanded clones get a size class; other rows say once, few or many, or leave the size out.

clone size | J gene | V gene | D gene | CDR3 DNA | CDR3 protein
few | TRBJ2-5 | TRBV5-6 | . | TGTGCTAGCAGCTTAGGAGAGAGGGAGACCCAGTACTTC | CASSLGERETQYF
. | TRBJ1-1 | TRBV4-2 | TRBD1 | TGTGCCAGCAGCCTAGTGGGGGGGACAGGGACTGAAGCTTTCTTT | CASSLVGGTGTEAFF
many | TRBJ2-5 | TRBV28 | . | TGTGCCAGCAGTTCCCTCGTTACCCCACTTTTCCAGACCCAGTACTTC | CASSSLVTPLFQTQYF
. | TRBJ2-3 | TRBV10-3 | . | TGTGCCATCAGTGGGATGGCTGTTAGCTCTAGCACAGATACGCAGTATTTT | CAISGMAVSSSTDTQYF
. | TRBJ2-3 | TRBV5-1 | TRBD1 | TGCGCCAGCAGCACTACAGGGGACAACACAGATACGCAGTATTTT | CASSTTGDNTDTQYF
. | TRBJ2-3 | TRBV7-9 | . | TGTGCCGCCTTGCAGGGGGAGGTCGCAGATACGCAGTATTTT | CAALQGEVADTQYF
. | TRBJ2-5 | TRBV14 | TRBD2 | TGTGCTAGCAGCCTAGCGGCACCCGGGACCCAGTACTTC | CASSLAAPGTQYF
. | TRBJ2-1 | TRBV27 | . | TGTGCCAGCAGCTATGCGAGGGGGTACAATGAGCAGTTCTTC | CASSYARGYNEQFF
once | TRBJ2-1 | TRBV14 | . | TGTGCCAGCAGCCAAGCGCCGACGGAGTCCTACAATGAGCAGTTCTTC | CASSQAPTESYNEQFF
. | TRBJ2-7 | TRBV20-1 | TRBD2 | TGCAGTGCTTTTATAAATGGGGCGGGGGGAATGAACGAGCAGTACTTC | CSAFINGAGGMNEQYF
. | TRBJ1-2 | TRBV25-1 | . | TGTGCCAGCAGTAAAAACAACTATGGCTACACCTTC | CASSKNNYGYTF
. | TRBJ2-5 | TRBV24-1 | . | TGTGCCACCAGTGGGCGCAGCGCGGGTCAGAGGGATCAAGAGACCCAGTACTTC | CATSGRSAGQRDQETQYF
. | TRBJ2-7 | TRBV5-1 | . | TGCGCCAGCAGCTGGCAACAGGGCCACGAGCAGTACTTC | CASSWQQGHEQYF
few | TRBJ1-4 | TRBV20-1 | . | TGCAGTGCTAGAAGAGGCCGTCGGGGAATTAATGAAAAACTGTTTTTT | CSARRGRRGINEKLFF
. | TRBJ2-4 | TRBV11-2 | . | TGTGCCAGCAGCTTAGATGACGGGAAAAACATTCAGTACTTC | CASSLDDGKNIQYF
. | TRBJ2-7 | TRBV27 | . | TGTACCAGCAGTCGACAGGCGTCCTACGAGCAGTACTTC | CTSSRQASYEQYF
. | TRBJ2-7 | TRBV25-1 | TRBD2 | TGTGCCAGCAGTGATCAGAATAGCGGGGGGCTCTACGAGCAGTACTTC | CASSDQNSGGLYEQYF